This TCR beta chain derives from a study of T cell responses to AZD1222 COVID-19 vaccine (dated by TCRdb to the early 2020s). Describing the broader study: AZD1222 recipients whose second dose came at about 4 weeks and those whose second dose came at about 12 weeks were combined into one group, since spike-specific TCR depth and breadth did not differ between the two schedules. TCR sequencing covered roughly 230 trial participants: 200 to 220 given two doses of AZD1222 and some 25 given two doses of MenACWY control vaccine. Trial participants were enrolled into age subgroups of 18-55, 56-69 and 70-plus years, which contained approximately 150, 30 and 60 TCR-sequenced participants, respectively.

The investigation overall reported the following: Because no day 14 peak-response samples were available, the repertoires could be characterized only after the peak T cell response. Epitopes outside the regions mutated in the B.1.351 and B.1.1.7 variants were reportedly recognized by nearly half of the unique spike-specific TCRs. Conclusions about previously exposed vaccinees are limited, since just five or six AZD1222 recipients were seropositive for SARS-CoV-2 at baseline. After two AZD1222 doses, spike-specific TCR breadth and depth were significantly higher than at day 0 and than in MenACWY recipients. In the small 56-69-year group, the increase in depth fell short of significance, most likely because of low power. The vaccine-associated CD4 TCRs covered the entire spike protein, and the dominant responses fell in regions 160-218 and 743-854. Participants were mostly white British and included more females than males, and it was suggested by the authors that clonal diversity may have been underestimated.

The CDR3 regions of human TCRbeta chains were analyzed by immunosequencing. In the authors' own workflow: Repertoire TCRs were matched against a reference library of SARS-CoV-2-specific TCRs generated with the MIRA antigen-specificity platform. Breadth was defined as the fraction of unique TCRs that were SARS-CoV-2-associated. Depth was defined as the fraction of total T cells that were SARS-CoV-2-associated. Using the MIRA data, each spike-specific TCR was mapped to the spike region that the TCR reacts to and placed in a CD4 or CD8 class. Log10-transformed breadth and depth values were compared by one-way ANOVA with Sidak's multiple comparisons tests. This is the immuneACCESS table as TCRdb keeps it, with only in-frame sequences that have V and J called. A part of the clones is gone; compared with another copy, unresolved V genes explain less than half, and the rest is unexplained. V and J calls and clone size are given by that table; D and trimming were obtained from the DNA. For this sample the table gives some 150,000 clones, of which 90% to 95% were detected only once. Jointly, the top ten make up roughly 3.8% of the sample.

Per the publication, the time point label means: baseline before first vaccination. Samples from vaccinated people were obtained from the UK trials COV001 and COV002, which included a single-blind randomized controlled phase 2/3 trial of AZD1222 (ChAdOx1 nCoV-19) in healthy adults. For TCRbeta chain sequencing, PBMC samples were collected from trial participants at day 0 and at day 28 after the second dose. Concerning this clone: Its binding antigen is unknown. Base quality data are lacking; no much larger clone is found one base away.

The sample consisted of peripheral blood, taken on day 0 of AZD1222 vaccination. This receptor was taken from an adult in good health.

The nucleotide sequence reads as follows: TGTGCCAGCAGCCCCAGGGGGGAAAAATTTGCTGAAGCTTTCTTT. Its amino acids are CASSPRGEKFAEAFF. In this chain, TRBV6-5 is recombined with TRBJ1-1, and 7 bases in between align with TRBD1. From its cysteine to its phenylalanine, the CDR3 spans 15 amino acids. Only CDR3 DNA remains: 45 bases, in frame from the first base. Germline trimming amounts to 6 bases on V and 6 bases on J, with 13 as the count of junction bases outside the gene matches. Based on the germline V gene, the CDR1 and CDR2 sequences are MNHEY and SVGAGI.